Listed here is a single T cell receptor (beta chain). TCRdb reprocessed the RT-PCR reads via MiXCR and lists one record per CDR3 protein. The sample holds around 200,000 distinct CDR3 sequences, about 37% seen once. There are 15 residues in the CDR3. Germline CDR1 and CDR2: MGHRA and YSYEKL. J lost 4 bases, V lost 0 bases, and 3 bases had no gene match. The data were taken from a study of patients and donors after allogeneic stem cell transplantation. The V gene is TRBV4-1, the J gene TRBJ2-1; 7 bases agree with TRBD2. The clonotype was recovered from a human donor who was either an allogeneic HSCT recipient or a stem cell or donor lymphocyte infusion donor (not recorded which). It is not recorded whose cells these are; they may come from a transplant donor. Sample: blood, either unsorted or a sorted T cell fraction (not recorded which). Written as DNA, the CDR3 is TGCGCCAGCAGCCAAGAAGGAGCGGGGTACAATGAGCAGTTCTTC. Translation: CASSQEGAGYNEQFF.